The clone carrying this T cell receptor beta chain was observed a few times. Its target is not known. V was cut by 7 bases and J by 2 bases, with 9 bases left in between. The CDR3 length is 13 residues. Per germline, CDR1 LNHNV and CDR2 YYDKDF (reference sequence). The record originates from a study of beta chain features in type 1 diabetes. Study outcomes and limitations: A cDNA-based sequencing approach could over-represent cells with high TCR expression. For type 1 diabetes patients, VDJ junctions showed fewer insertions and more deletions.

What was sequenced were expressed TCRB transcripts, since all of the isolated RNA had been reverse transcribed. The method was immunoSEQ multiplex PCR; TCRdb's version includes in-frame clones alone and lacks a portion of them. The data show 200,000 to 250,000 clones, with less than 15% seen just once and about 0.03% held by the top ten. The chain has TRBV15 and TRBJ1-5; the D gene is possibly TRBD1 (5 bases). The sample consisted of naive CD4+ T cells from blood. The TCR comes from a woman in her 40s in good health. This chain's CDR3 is CATTGGGNQPQHF. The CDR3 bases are TGTGCCACCACAGGAGGGGGCAATCAGCCCCAGCATTTT.